This T cell receptor beta chain was found in a study of cytomegalovirus exposure and HLA in healthy donors. Study as a whole: Most genotyped donors, over 70% of about 400, had Caucasian-associated genetic ancestry.

The CDR3 totals 18 residues. The trim removed 6 bases at V and 0 bases at J, leaving 16 bases unmatched. CDR1 and CDR2 (germline): SQVTM, ANQGSEA. Findings and caveats of the study: Most TCR sequences showed up rarely, but some public TCRs showed up in many donors.

Note on this clone: Its target is not known.

The PCR contained 60 Vbeta and 13 Jbeta primers. The repertoire was sequenced with immunoSEQ multiplex PCR; TCRdb's copy has only in-frame clones and lacks some. The data contain about 120,000 clones, 60% to 85% of them singletons. V is TRBV29-1 and J is TRBJ1-3; 8 bases fit TRBD1. The sequenced material came from PBMCs. This receptor was obtained from a woman aged 25 to 45 in good health and CMV-seronegative. The DNA for the CDR3 is TGCAGCGTCGTAGACGGACAGGGAGGATTATTCTCTGGAAACACCATATATTTT. Encoded protein: CSVVDGQGGLFSGNTIYF. The full variable domain, in which reference TRBV29-1 and TRBJ1-3 provide the parts outside the CDR3, is SAVISQKPSRDICQRGTSLTIQCQVDSQVTMMFWYRQQPGQSLTLIATANQGSEATYESGFVIDKFPISRPNLTFSTLTVSNMSPEDSSIYLCSVVDGQGGLFSGNTIYFGEGSWLTVV.